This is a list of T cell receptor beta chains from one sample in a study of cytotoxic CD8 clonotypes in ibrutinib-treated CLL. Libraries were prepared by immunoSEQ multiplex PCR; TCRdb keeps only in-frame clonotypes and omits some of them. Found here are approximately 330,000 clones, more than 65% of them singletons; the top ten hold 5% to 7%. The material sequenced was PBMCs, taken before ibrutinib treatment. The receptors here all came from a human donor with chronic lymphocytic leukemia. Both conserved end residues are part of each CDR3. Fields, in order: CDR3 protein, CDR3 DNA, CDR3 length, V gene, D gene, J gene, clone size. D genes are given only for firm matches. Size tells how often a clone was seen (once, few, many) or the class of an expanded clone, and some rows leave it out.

CAWSARRYFVGGTYEQYF,TGTGCCTGGAGTGCCCGTCGATATTTCGTGGGAGGGACCTACGAGCAGTACTTC,18,TRBV30,TRBD2,TRBJ2-7,-
CASSFHGSLWYF,TGTGCCAGCAGTTTCCACGGAAGCCTATGGTACTTC,12,TRBV28,-,TRBJ2-7,few
CASSGGGKGNEQFF,TGTGCCAGCTCTGGCGGGGGAAAGGGGAATGAGCAGTTCTTC,14,TRBV7-2,TRBD2,TRBJ2-1,-
CASRKGGNQPQHF,TGTGCCAGTAGGAAAGGGGGCAATCAGCCCCAGCATTTT,13,TRBV27,-,TRBJ1-5,-
CASRTPPLEAFF,TGCGCCAGCAGGACTCCGCCCCTTGAAGCTTTCTTT,12,TRBV5-1,-,TRBJ1-1,-
CASSLTGNNQPQHF,TGCGCCAGCAGCTTGACAGGGAATAATCAGCCCCAGCATTTT,14,TRBV5-1,-,TRBJ1-5,-
CASSLDRVEGTEAFF,TGTGCCAGCAGCTTAGACAGGGTAGAGGGGACTGAAGCTTTCTTT,15,TRBV7-9,-,TRBJ1-1,-
CASSLDLPGPQTEQYF,TGTGCCAGCAGCTTAGATCTACCGGGACCGCAGACCGAGCAGTACTTC,16,TRBV7-2,-,TRBJ2-7,-
CASTPPPGGRAYNEQFF,TGTGCCAGCACCCCTCCCCCGGGGGGCAGGGCCTACAATGAGCAGTTCTTC,17,TRBV9,-,TRBJ2-1,-
CASSSLDRGSVDEQFF,TGTGCCAGCAGCTCGCTGGACAGGGGTTCGGTGGATGAGCAGTTCTTC,16,TRBV7-8,TRBD1,TRBJ2-1,-
CASSQPGGNTEAFF,TGTGCCAGCAGCCAACCGGGCGGGAACACTGAAGCTTTCTTT,14,TRBV4-2,-,TRBJ1-1,-
CSVALAGTYEQYF,TGCAGCGTTGCCCTAGCAGGAACCTACGAGCAGTACTTC,13,TRBV29-1,-,TRBJ2-7,-
CASSPRGGTEKYYEQYF,TGTGCCAGCAGCCCCCGGGGGGGGACGGAGAAATACTACGAGCAGTACTTC,17,TRBV9,TRBD2,TRBJ2-7,-
CASSQVALGDYGYTF,TGCGCCAGCAGCCAAGTTGCGCTGGGGGACTATGGCTACACCTTC,15,TRBV4-3,-,TRBJ1-2,-
CASSLGRFGPLDSYEQYF,TGCGCCAGCAGCTTGGGACGGTTCGGGCCCCTGGATAGTTACGAGCAGTACTTC,18,TRBV5-1,-,TRBJ2-7,-
CAISESHRYQETQYF,TGTGCCATCAGTGAGTCTCACAGGTACCAAGAGACCCAGTACTTC,15,TRBV10-3,-,TRBJ2-5,once
CASSVAGYRDTQYF,TGTGCCAGCAGCGTAGCTGGGTACCGGGATACGCAGTATTTT,14,TRBV9,-,TRBJ2-3,-
CASSHGGSGSYEQYF,TGTGCCAGCAGTCACGGAGGGTCGGGGTCCTACGAGCAGTACTTC,15,TRBV5-8,-,TRBJ2-7,-
CSVDRVLNTEAFF,TGCAGCGTCGACAGGGTCTTGAACACTGAAGCTTTCTTT,13,TRBV29-1,TRBD1,TRBJ1-1,once
CASSDPGTSSSNEQFF,TGTGCCAGCAGCGATCCCGGGACTAGCTCCTCGAATGAGCAGTTCTTC,16,TRBV2,TRBD2,TRBJ2-1,few
CASSQDRDSIGGYTF,TGTGCCAGCAGCCAAGACCGGGACAGTATCGGGGGCTACACCTTC,15,TRBV4-2,TRBD1,TRBJ1-2,once
CATSRVGTNEKLFF,TGTGCCACCAGCAGAGTGGGGACTAATGAAAAACTGTTTTTT,14,TRBV15,-,TRBJ1-4,-
CASSLFTGDSYEQYF,TGTGCCAGCAGCTTATTCACAGGGGACTCCTACGAGCAGTACTTC,15,TRBV7-3,TRBD1,TRBJ2-7,few
CAISDFDRGEQYF,TGTGCCATCAGTGACTTCGACCGGGGTGAGCAGTACTTC,13,TRBV10-3,-,TRBJ2-7,-
CATSTFLGASYEQYF,TGTGCCACCAGCACATTCCTGGGTGCCTCCTACGAGCAGTACTTC,15,TRBV15,-,TRBJ2-7,-
CASSSLTKTYEQYF,TGTGCCAGCAGCTCCCTGACAAAGACCTACGAGCAGTACTTC,14,TRBV7-9,-,TRBJ2-7,-
CASSPGRHSYEQYF,TGCGCCAGCAGCCCGGGACGGCACTCCTACGAGCAGTACTTC,14,TRBV4-3,-,TRBJ2-7,-
CASSHPGLADTQYF,TGTGCCAGCAGTCACCCGGGTCTAGCAGATACGCAGTATTTT,14,TRBV27,-,TRBJ2-3,-
CASWQGGSYEQYF,TGTGCCTCATGGCAGGGGGGTTCCTACGAGCAGTACTTC,13,TRBV30,-,TRBJ2-7,-
CASILKGYTF,TGTGCCAGCATCCTTAAGGGCTACACCTTC,10,TRBV11-1,-,TRBJ1-2,few
CSVVRGTRDPYEQYF,TGCAGCGTTGTCCGGGGGACTCGGGATCCCTACGAGCAGTACTTC,15,TRBV29-1,-,TRBJ2-7,-
CASSYGAGGYTF,TGTGCCAGCAGTTACGGGGCGGGAGGCTACACCTTC,12,TRBV6-5,-,TRBJ1-2,-
CASSYPGSDTQYF,TGTGCCAGCAGTTACCCTGGTTCAGATACGCAGTATTTT,13,TRBV6-5,-,TRBJ2-3,-
CASSFVRFSYNEQFF,TGTGCCAGCAGTTTTGTGCGATTCTCCTACAATGAGCAGTTCTTC,15,TRBV27,-,TRBJ2-1,-
CAIGRADTQYF,TGTGCCATCGGAAGGGCAGATACGCAGTATTTT,11,TRBV10-3,-,TRBJ2-3,-
CASSLLARGNQPQHF,TGTGCCAGCAGTTTATTAGCCCGGGGCAATCAGCCCCAGCATTTT,15,TRBV28,-,TRBJ1-5,-
CASSAGTLRANYGYTF,TGTGCCAGCAGCGCCGGGACACTGAGAGCTAACTATGGCTACACCTTC,16,TRBV5-4,-,TRBJ1-2,-
CASSSSRGATDTQYF,TGTGCCAGCAGCTCGAGTCGGGGGGCCACAGATACGCAGTATTTT,15,TRBV11-2,-,TRBJ2-3,-
CASSSIQGAGELFF,TGTGCCAGCAGCTCAATACAGGGGGCCGGGGAGCTGTTTTTT,14,TRBV5-4,TRBD1,TRBJ2-2,-
CASSLVVFSTDTQYF,TGTGCCAGCAGCTTAGTGGTTTTTAGCACAGATACGCAGTATTTT,15,TRBV7-9,-,TRBJ2-3,-
CASSPTTGGEYEQYF,TGTGCCAGCTCACCTACTACAGGGGGCGAATACGAGCAGTACTTC,15,TRBV18,TRBD1,TRBJ2-7,-
CAISPGPGTEAFF,TGTGCCATCAGTCCCGGGCCGGGAACTGAAGCTTTCTTT,13,TRBV10-3,-,TRBJ1-1,-
CASSLEARTVYSNQPQHF,TGTGCCAGCAGCTTAGAGGCGAGGACGGTCTATAGCAATCAGCCCCAGCATTTT,18,TRBV7-2,-,TRBJ1-5,-
CASSPAGTDLYNEQFF,TGTGCCAGCAGCCCCGCCGGGACAGACCTATACAATGAGCAGTTCTTC,16,TRBV11-2,TRBD1,TRBJ2-1,-
CASSLLNNIYGYTF,TGTGCCAGCAGTTTGCTGAACAACATCTATGGCTACACCTTC,14,TRBV28,-,TRBJ1-2,-